This note documents a single TCR beta chain sequence. The antigen remains unidentified. Every isolated RNA sample was fully reverse transcribed, so sequencing captured expressed TCRB transcripts. Repertoires were generated with immunoSEQ multiplex PCR, while TCRdb's copy carries only in-frame clones and drops some. The table records 200,000 to 300,000 clones, under 13% of them present only once. The sample is drawn from a study of beta chain features in type 1 diabetes. Study-wide points: For patients, the naive, central memory and Treg TCRB repertoires appeared more alike than for healthy donors. All four CD4+ subsets from Type 1 diabetes patients carried moderately but significantly shorter TCRB CDR3s.

Germline V lookup: CDR1 SGHRS, CDR2 YFSETQ. V gave up 5 bases and J gave up 0 bases; unmatched junction bases: 7. CDR3 length equals 17 residues. The source material was naive CD4+ T cells from blood. The clonotype originates from a man aged 30 to 45 with type 1 diabetes. The rearrangement uses TRBV5-1 and TRBJ2-7; 14 bases align to TRBD2. For the CDR3, the DNA is TGCGCCAGCAGTCTCGGACTAGCGGGGGGAAGCTCCTACGAGCAGTACTTC. Protein sequence: CASSLGLAGGSSYEQYF. Looking up the rest from reference TRBV5-1 and TRBJ2-7 gives the full variable domain: KAGVTQTPRYLIKTRGQQVTLSCSPISGHRSVSWYQQTPGQGLQFLFEYFSETQRNKGNFPGRFSGRQFSNSRSEMNVSTLELGDSALYLCASSLGLAGGSSYEQYFGPGTRLTVT.